A single sample is the source of the 13 T cell receptor beta chains below, sequenced in a study of human T cells and chemical hapten exposure. TCRdb used MiXCR to reprocess the RACE reads, holding one entry per CDR3 protein. This table holds 150,000 to 200,000 distinct CDR3 sequences, roughly 30% found once. The sample's time point: pre-sensitization, week 0. Treatment described: therapeutic diphenylcyclopropenone sensitization with weekly scalp DPC. The source was whole blood, collected in connection with sensitization to the hapten diphenylcyclopropenone (DPC). The receptors stem from a woman in her thirties with alopecia areata. Some clones in this sample may be carry-over from other donors' samples.

This clonotype has only a few counts. This chain uses TRBV20-1 with TRBJ1-5; 8 nucleotides line up with TRBD1. Germline lookup yields CDR1 DFQATT and CDR2 SNEGSKA (reference sequence). J gave up 6 bases and V 0 bases, and 4 bases lay outside the gene matches. The CDR3 sequence is 14 residues long. The CDR3 DNA is TGCAGTGCTAGAGATCGACAGGGGACTCAGCCCCAGCATTTT. As protein: CSARDRQGTQPQHF.

In DNA form, the CDR3 reads TGTGCCACCGTAGCGGGAGGGCAAGAGACCCAGTACTTC. Translated: CATVAGGQETQYF. The chain joins TRBV10-3 to TRBJ2-5; 11 bases agree with TRBD2. Looked up from germline, CDR1 is ENHRY and CDR2 is SYGVKD. The CDR3 runs to 13 residues. The V segment lost 10 bases and the J segment 2 bases; nucleotides outside the gene matches: 3.

This clonotype has more than one count but fewer than ten. The J gene is TRBJ1-6, the V gene TRBV18; unclear D gene. The CDR3 covers 16 residues. Deletions cut 3 bases from V and 1 base from J, with 10 bases between. Germline V gene lookup returns CDR1 KGHSH and CDR2 LQKENI. The CDR3 nucleotides are TGTGCCAGCTCACCTGGCAAAGTGTCCTATAATTCACCCCTCCACTTT. Translated, it gives CASSPGKVSYNSPLHF.

This clonotype was counted between two and nine times. The gene calls are TRBV5-1 and TRBJ1-1; 7 bases line up with TRBD1. Germline V lookup: CDR1 SGHRS, CDR2 YFSETQ. V gave up 4 bases and J gave up 2 bases; unmatched junction bases: 5. The CDR3 has 14 residues. CDR3 bases: TGCGCCAGCAGCGGAACAGGGGTAAACACTGAAGCTTTCTTT. Residues: CASSGTGVNTEAFF.

This CDR3 is CSVEAGFTDTQYF. CDR3 coding DNA: TGCAGCGTTGAGGCAGGGTTCACAGATACGCAGTATTTT. The V call is TRBV29-1, the J call TRBJ2-3, with D possibly matching TRBD1 (5 bases). This CDR3 is 13 amino acids long. The ends were cut back, 3 bases at V and 2 bases at J, with 9 bases in the middle. Germline loops: CDR1 SQVTM, CDR2 ANQGSEA.

This clonotype showed up just a few times. V gene TRBV11-2 combines with J gene TRBJ2-7; D is unclear. The V gene's germline CDR1 is SGHAT and CDR2 FQNNGV. The V end was cut by 5 bases, the J end by 4 bases, with 6 bases between. CDR3 length: 11 amino acids. CDR3 nucleotide sequence: TGTGCCAGCAGCCAACAGTACGAGCAGTACTTC. Its translation: CASSQQYEQYF.

In its sample, this clonotype was seen a few times. The chain carries TRBV6-1 and TRBJ2-7; D remains ambiguous. Per germline, CDR1 MNHNS and CDR2 SASEGT. The CDR3 is made up of 15 amino acids. With 1 base removed from V and 2 bases from J, the gap between germline ends came to 12 bases. The CDR3 bases are TGTGCCAGCAGTGAAGTTAGTTCCCCTCCCTACGAGCAGTACTTC. This codes for CASSEVSSPPYEQYF.

This chain connects TRBV13 to TRBJ1-3, with TRBD1 identical over 9 bases. CDR1 is PRHDT and CDR2 is FYEKMQ in the germline V gene (reference sequence). With V trimmed by 5 bases and J by 3 bases, 11 bases remained unmatched. CDR3 length equals 17 residues. The DNA of the CDR3 is TGTGCCAGCAGCCGACAGGGGGACAGGGTTCGTGGAAACACCATATATTTT. Its translation: CASSRQGDRVRGNTIYF.

The chain carries TRBV5-1 and TRBJ1-1; D is possibly TRBD1 (5 bases). The CDR3 extends over 14 amino acids. With 4 bases removed from V and 4 bases from J, the gap between germline ends came to 14 bases. Germline V gives CDR1 SGHRS, CDR2 YFSETQ. This CDR3 reads CASSQTVGGTEAFF. Written as DNA, the CDR3 is TGCGCCAGCAGCCAAACGGTGGGGGGCACTGAAGCTTTCTTT.

The chain recombines TRBV28 with TRBJ2-1, with TRBD2 matching over 8 bases. CDR1 MDHEN and CDR2 SYDVKM come from the germline V gene. The CDR3 has 14 amino acids. Trimming cost V 6 bases and J 6 bases; bases outside gene matches: 7. CDR3 protein: CASRSGLESNEQFF. CDR3 bases: TGTGCCAGCAGGTCGGGACTAGAGTCCAATGAGCAGTTCTTC.

V usage is TRBV5-1 and J usage is TRBJ1-5; possible D gene TRBD1, 6 bases. The CDR3 covers 13 residues. Germline loops: CDR1 SGHRS, CDR2 YFSETQ. V was cut by 4 bases and J by 5 bases, with 10 bases left in between. The CDR3 region has the DNA TGCGCCAGCAGCCCCAGGGGTGATCAGCCCCAGCATTTT. Translating it yields CASSPRGDQPQHF.

The chain links TRBV5-1 to TRBJ1-1; tentative D call: TRBD1 (5 bases). Between the trimmed V and J ends, which lost 1 base and 5 bases, there was a span of 9 bases. Germline CDR1 reads SGHRS; CDR2 reads YFSETQ. The CDR3 totals 13 residues. CDR3 bases: TGCGCCAGCAGCTTGCCAGGGAGGACTGAAGCTTTCTTT. Its protein product is CASSLPGRTEAFF.

This clonotype was seen a few times. CDR3 nucleotides: TGTGCCAGCAGCGTAGGGGGGCTAGCGGGTGCCCAAGAGACCCAGTACTTC. Residues: CASSVGGLAGAQETQYF. V usage is TRBV9 and J usage is TRBJ2-5, with 8 bases matching TRBD2. This CDR3 spans 17 amino acids. The germline V gene encodes CDR1 SGDLS and CDR2 YYNGEE. The V gene end was trimmed by 0 bases and the J gene end by 1 base; junction bases not matched to a gene: 8. Full variable domain (rest looked up from reference TRBV9 and TRBJ2-5): DSGVTQTPKHLITATGQRVTLRCSPRSGDLSVYWYQQSLDQGLQFLIQYYNGEERAKGNILERFSAQQFPDLHSELNLSSLELGDSALYFCASSVGGLAGAQETQYFGPGTRLLVL.